These 30 T cell receptor beta chains came from one sample sequenced in a study of shared T cell receptors in the human thymus. Method: immunoSEQ multiplex PCR; TCRdb's copy keeps in-frame clones and lacks some. This sample has some 760,000 clones, with roughly 85% found just once. The same specimen was also included in a second study, on human thymus T cells.

The specimen was thymocytes. These receptors originate from a girl under three years old with a congenital heart defect.

The J gene is TRBJ2-1, the V gene TRBV30; 9 bases map to TRBD2. CDR1 is GTSNPN and CDR2 is SVGIG in the germline V gene (reference sequence). The CDR3 sequence is 17 residues long. The V gene end was trimmed by 0 bases and the J gene end by 6 bases; junction bases not matched to a gene: 12. This CDR3 reads CAWSVLQGRGGLNEQFF. The CDR3 DNA sequence: TGTGCCTGGAGTGTACTTCAGGGGCGGGGGGGCCTCAATGAGCAGTTCTTC.

V and J are TRBV4-1 and TRBJ2-3; TRBD2 might be the D (6 bases). V was cut by 4 bases and J by 6 bases, with 20 bases left in between. Germline V CDR1 and CDR2: MGHRA, YSYEKL. The CDR3 has 16 amino acids. The CDR3 loop reads CASSPQTSHPQDTQYF. In DNA, the CDR3 is TGCGCCAGCAGCCCCCAGACTAGTCACCCGCAGGATACGCAGTATTTT.

The chain links TRBV5-1 to TRBJ2-7; the D gene is possibly TRBD2 (6 bases). V dropped 0 bases and J dropped 12 bases, with 25 bases sitting between them. In germline, CDR1 is SGHRS, CDR2 YFSETQ. The CDR3 is 16 residues long. The CDR3 DNA follows: TGCGCCAGCAGCTTGGGCCCACGTCTGGGGGACTGCGATCGGTACTTC. It specifies CASSLGPRLGDCDRYF.

This clone was detected only once. The chain links TRBV6-5 to TRBJ2-7; D is ambiguous. CDR1 is MNHEY and CDR2 is SVGAGI in the germline V gene. CDR3 length: 13 amino acids. Trimming took off 4 bases at V and 3 bases at J, with 10 bases between the two ends. The CDR3: CASSWPPHYEQYF. The CDR3 bases are TGTGCCAGCAGTTGGCCCCCCCACTACGAGCAGTACTTC.

This clone was counted between two and nine times. The chain joins TRBV2 to TRBJ2-6; D is unclear. Per the germline V gene, CDR1 is SNHLY and CDR2 is FYNNEI. This CDR3 region has 20 residues. V lost 1 base and J lost 0, with 19 bases in between. DNA for the CDR3: TGTGCCAGCAGTGAAGAGAGCAGGCGCTTTCTCGACTCTGGGGCCAACGTCCTGACTTTC. Protein: CASSEESRRFLDSGANVLTF.

The CDR3 DNA reads TGTGCCAGCAGCCCCCGCAATGAGCAGTTCTTC. It codes for CASSPRNEQFF. J is TRBJ2-1 and V is TRBV11-2; no clear D gene. This CDR3 comprises 11 residues. V lost 5 bases and J 6 bases, leaving 5 bases between the germline ends. The germline gives CDR1 SGHAT, CDR2 FQNNGV.

This clone was recorded once. The rearrangement links TRBV19 to TRBJ1-6, with D possibly being TRBD1 (5 bases). V dropped 7 bases and J dropped 7 bases, with 20 bases sitting between them. Germline assignment: CDR1 LNHDA and CDR2 SQIVND (reference sequence). The CDR3 length is 16 residues. The CDR3 DNA reads as TGTGCCAGTACCACCGGGGGGATGGGTTTCAATTCACCCCTCCACTTT. It specifies CASTTGGMGFNSPLHF.

J is TRBJ1-2 and V is TRBV5-8; weak D call: TRBD1 (6 bases). V shed 2 bases and J shed 4 bases, with 12 bases lying between them. The CDR3 sequence is 14 residues long. The germline CDR1 and CDR2 sequences are SGHTS and YDEGEE. CDR3 sequence: CASSFYRESYGYTF. The CDR3 bases are TGTGCCAGCAGCTTTTACAGGGAATCCTATGGCTACACCTTC.

The rearrangement joins TRBV6-5 to TRBJ2-3; 11 nucleotides agree with TRBD2. The CDR3 has 16 residues. After removal of 0 bases from V and 2 bases from J, the junction contained 1 base not matched to a gene. Germline V lookup: CDR1 MNHEY, CDR2 SVGAGI. The DNA for the CDR3 is TGTGCCAGCAGTTACTCACTAGCGGGGGACACAGATACGCAGTATTTT. It codes for CASSYSLAGDTDTQYF.

J is TRBJ1-2 and V is TRBV9, with 9 nucleotides matching TRBD1. From germline, CDR1 is SGDLS and CDR2 YYNGEE. Trimming cost V 1 base and J 7 bases; bases outside gene matches: 11. The CDR3 runs to 16 residues. The CDR3 region has the DNA TGTGCCAGCAGCGTACACAAACAGGGGGCGCGGACTGGCTACACCTTC. As protein: CASSVHKQGARTGYTF.

The chain has TRBV7-9 and TRBJ1-4, with a possible D match to TRBD1 (5 bases). Germline V gene sequence: CDR1 SEHNR, CDR2 FQNEAQ (reference sequence). The CDR3 is 17 amino acids. The V end lost 3 bases, the J end lost 5 bases, and 19 bases lay between the germline ends. The chain's CDR3 is CASSFFGAQGANEKLFF. The CDR3 nucleotides are TGTGCCAGCAGCTTTTTTGGGGCCCAAGGAGCCAATGAAAAACTGTTTTTT. The whole variable domain, filled in from reference TRBV7-9 and TRBJ1-4, reads DTGVSQNPRHKITKRGQNVTFRCDPISEHNRLYWYRQTLGQGPEFLTYFQNEAQLEKSRLLSDRFSAERPKGSFSTLEIQRTEQGDSAMYLCASSFFGAQGANEKLFFGSGTQLSVL.

The V call is TRBV5-5, the J call TRBJ1-2, with TRBD1 matching 7 bases. The CDR3 sequence is 13 residues long. The V segment lost 3 bases and the J segment 4 bases; nucleotides outside the gene matches: 3. CDR1 and CDR2 (germline): SGHKS, YYEKEE (reference sequence). CDR3 in amino acids: CASSSRDSYGYTF. CDR3 DNA: TGTGCCAGCAGCTCCCGGGACAGCTATGGCTACACCTTC.

This sequence joins TRBV27 and TRBJ1-3; 9 bases are shared with TRBD1. CDR1 and CDR2 from the germline V gene are MNHEY and SMNVEV (reference sequence). V lost 6 bases to trimming and J lost 0 bases; unmatched junction nucleotides: 12. The CDR3 loop spans 18 amino acids. The CDR3 DNA reads as TGTGCCAGCAGGGGCATCCCGGGACAGGGTACCTCTGGAAACACCATATATTTT. The encoded protein is CASRGIPGQGTSGNTIYF.

The chain recombines TRBV27 with TRBJ1-2; D gene unclear. V lost 8 bases to trimming and J lost 6 bases, with 19 bases between them. The germline V gene has CDR1 MNHEY and CDR2 SMNVEV (reference sequence). The CDR3 is 14 residues long. CDR3 in amino acids: CASYKFFGSHGYTF. The CDR3 DNA sequence: TGTGCCAGCTACAAGTTTTTTGGTTCCCATGGCTACACCTTC.

The J gene is TRBJ2-3, the V gene TRBV4-3, with 8 bases matching TRBD2. V lost 4 bases to trimming and J lost 0 bases; unmatched junction nucleotides: 3. In germline, CDR1 is LGHNA, CDR2 YSLEER. CDR3 length: 15 amino acids. In DNA, the CDR3 is TGCGCCAGCAGCCCACTAGCGGCAAGCACAGATACGCAGTATTTT. This codes for CASSPLAASTDTQYF.

The chain links TRBV27 to TRBJ1-6, with D maybe TRBD1 (5 bases). The CDR3 runs to 20 residues. Germline values: CDR1 MNHEY, CDR2 SMNVEV (reference sequence). V was cut by 2 bases and J by 5 bases, with 25 bases left in between. The CDR3 nucleotides read TGTGCCAGCAGTTTAACCCCCAACCAGAGCCGGGGGGTCAATAATTCACCCCTCCACTTT. This encodes CASSLTPNQSRGVNNSPLHF.

The chain joins TRBV2 to TRBJ1-2, with TRBD1 matching 7 bases. The CDR3 loop spans 15 amino acids. Unmatched junction bases numbered 10, after V lost 4 bases and J lost 5 bases. The germline V gene encodes CDR1 SNHLY and CDR2 FYNNEI. CDR3 sequence reads: CASSAGGQYEYGYTF. The CDR3 region has the DNA TGTGCCAGCAGTGCAGGGGGACAATATGAGTATGGCTACACCTTC.

Regarding this clone: At one end, the junction sequence differs from germline, possibly due to a read error. The chain links TRBV11-2 to TRBJ1-4; 9 bases map to TRBD1. The CDR3 totals 13 residues. Germline CDR1 SGHAT, CDR2 FQNNGV. Written as DNA, the CDR3 is TGTGCCAGCAGCTACGATTCGGAGGGACAGGGCCTATTT. It encodes CASSYDSEGQGLF.

Concerning this clone: This sample also contains other DNA sequences that code for the same CDR3. The rearrangement uses TRBV10-3 and TRBJ2-1; TRBD2 aligns across 7 bases. Germline assignment: CDR1 ENHRY and CDR2 SYGVKD. This CDR3 has 17 residues. V dropped 5 bases and J dropped 1; count of bases not matched to a gene: 11. CDR3 sequence: CAISSPRGGGSYNEQFF. The CDR3 nucleotides read TGTGCCATCAGTTCTCCGCGCGGGGGTGGGTCCTACAATGAGCAGTTCTTC.

The chain couples TRBV6-1 to TRBJ1-4, with TRBD1 matching 11 bases. V trimming: 0 bases; J trimming: 0 bases; junction bases outside the gene matches: 9. The germline V gene encodes CDR1 MNHNS and CDR2 SASEGT. The CDR3 runs to 20 residues. The CDR3 here is CASSEADRGLFYATNEKLFF. Written as DNA, the CDR3 is TGTGCCAGCAGTGAAGCGGACAGGGGGCTTTTTTATGCAACTAATGAAAAACTGTTTTTT.

The chain carries TRBV19 and TRBJ1-1; D call uncertain. The V end was cut by 5 bases, the J end by 4 bases, with 17 bases between. Germline values: CDR1 LNHDA, CDR2 SQIVND (reference sequence). There are 15 residues in the CDR3. The CDR3 coding sequence is TGTGCCAGTAGTGCCAGACCCGAGCGGGGCACTGAAGCTTTCTTT. Its protein product is CASSARPERGTEAFF. The entire variable domain, with the rest obtained from reference TRBV19 and TRBJ1-1, is as follows: DGGITQSPKYLFRKEGQNVTLSCEQNLNHDAMYWYRQDPGQGLRLIYYSQIVNDFQKGDIAEGYSVSREKKESFPLTVTSAQKNPTAFYLCASSARPERGTEAFFGQGTRLTVV.

This clone was seen only once. The genes are TRBV5-3 and TRBJ2-3; a possible D gene is TRBD1 (5 bases). TRBV5-3 is labeled an ORF, and its function is uncertain. This CDR3 is 14 amino acids long. The CDR3 loop is CADSSRASTDTQYF. Here the CDR3 DNA reads TGTGCAGACTCGAGCAGGGCTAGCACAGATACGCAGTATTTT.

The rearrangement uses TRBV28 and TRBJ2-7; possible D gene TRBD2, 6 bases. Trimming pared 2 bases from V and 0 bases from J, leaving 11 bases between. This CDR3 has 15 amino acids. The V gene's germline CDR1 is MDHEN and CDR2 SYDVKM. CDR3 residues: CASSLGGTFSYEQYF. DNA for the CDR3: TGTGCCAGCAGTTTAGGGGGGACCTTCTCCTACGAGCAGTACTTC.

The V and J genes are TRBV21-1 and TRBJ2-4; TRBD2 is taken as the D call from the table, unchecked against the DNA. TRBV21-1 is a listed pseudogene. The CDR3 is 15 residues long. In DNA, the CDR3 is TGTGCCAGCAGCGCCTCGGGTGGGGCCAAAAACATTCAGTACTTC. Its protein product is CASSASGGAKNIQYF.

This chain connects TRBV4-1 to TRBJ2-7; maybe TRBD1 (6 bases). The CDR3 spans 14 residues. Germline-derived CDR1 and CDR2 are MGHRA and YSYEKL. V was cut by 4 bases and J by 4 bases, with 14 bases left in between. The CDR3 DNA follows: TGCGCCAGCAGCCGGGTCACAGGGACGTACGAGCAGTACTTC. It codes for CASSRVTGTYEQYF.

The V and J genes are TRBV5-5 and TRBJ1-1, with D possibly matching TRBD1 (6 bases). Germline assignment: CDR1 SGHKS and CDR2 YYEKEE (reference sequence). The CDR3 has 14 amino acids. Trimming stripped 4 bases from V and 10 bases from J, with 20 bases between. CDR3 region: CASSTGTPRRRAFF. CDR3 nucleotides: TGTGCCAGCAGCACCGGGACACCCCGGCGGCGAGCTTTCTTT.

This clone was detected only once. The V and J genes are TRBV7-3 and TRBJ2-2, with 9 bases matching TRBD1. Germline CDR1 SGHTA, CDR2 FQGTGA. Losses at the gene ends were 1 base for V and 6 bases for J; bases not matched to a gene: 6. The CDR3 runs to 16 residues. The CDR3 region has the DNA TGTGCCAGCAGCTTAAACAGGGGGCGGATAGCCGGGGAGCTGTTTTTT. Translated, it gives CASSLNRGRIAGELFF.

The chain is built from TRBV4-3 and TRBJ1-6, with 8 positions matching TRBD1. The CDR3 loop spans 16 amino acids. After removal of 3 bases from V and 5 bases from J, the junction contained 6 bases not matched to a gene. Germline CDR1 and CDR2: LGHNA and YSLEER. The CDR3 sequence: CASSQGWDRHNSPLHF. The CDR3 coding sequence is TGCGCCAGCAGCCAGGGTTGGGACAGGCATAATTCACCCCTCCACTTT.

V is TRBV2 and J is TRBJ2-1; 7 bases fit TRBD1. The length of the CDR3 is 15 residues. With 3 bases clipped from V and 6 bases from J, the junction kept 8 bases outside the gene matches. The germline gives CDR1 SNHLY, CDR2 FYNNEI. The CDR3 region has the DNA TGTGCCAGCAGTGACCCGACAGGGAGAATCAATGAGCAGTTCTTC. Residues: CASSDPTGRINEQFF. Filled out from reference TRBV2 and TRBJ2-1, the complete variable domain reads EPEVTQTPSHQVTQMGQEVILRCVPISNHLYFYWYRQILGQKVEFLVSFYNNEISEKSEIFDDQFSVERPDGSNFTLKIRSTKLEDSAMYFCASSDPTGRINEQFFGPGTRLTVL.

The chain joins TRBV27 to TRBJ2-2; 13 bases agree with TRBD2. Trimming cost V 4 bases and J 1 base; bases outside gene matches: 9. This CDR3 contains 19 residues. Germline V lookup: CDR1 MNHEY, CDR2 SMNVEV (reference sequence). The chain's CDR3 is CASSSKKRTSGGNTGELFF. The CDR3, as DNA: TGTGCCAGCAGTTCGAAGAAGAGGACTAGCGGGGGGAACACCGGGGAGCTGTTTTTT.